This is a list of T cell receptor beta chains from one sample in a study of T cell repertoires in cytomegalovirus infection. Their antigens remain unidentified. TCRdb ran MiXCR on the reads and lists one entry per CDR3 protein. The sample yields hundreds of thousands of distinct CDR3 sequences, approximately 33% seen once. Here the sequenced sample was cultured CD8+ T cells from PBMCs, taken from culture after CMV antigen stimulation. The receptor set was obtained from a human donor in good health (CMV status not recorded). Some clones in this sample may be carry-over from other donors' samples. Both conserved end residues are trimmed from each CDR3. Fields, in order: V gene, J gene, CDR3 protein.

v_call: TRBV11-2; j_call: TRBJ2-1; cdr3_aa: ASSPSPTLEQF
v_call: TRBV12-3/TRBV12-4; j_call: TRBJ2-5; cdr3_aa: ASSLKTGPETQY
v_call: TRBV29-1; j_call: TRBJ2-1; cdr3_aa: SVEILAGGNEQF
v_call: TRBV27; j_call: TRBJ2-3; cdr3_aa: ASSPTGGATDTQY
v_call: TRBV4-1; j_call: TRBJ2-5; cdr3_aa: ASSPTLAGGRQETQY
v_call: TRBV6-5; j_call: TRBJ1-4; cdr3_aa: ASSYRGWAGGSNEKLF
v_call: TRBV6-1; j_call: TRBJ1-6; cdr3_aa: ASTGAKSSYNSPLH
v_call: TRBV6-1; j_call: TRBJ2-1; cdr3_aa: ASSVLAVYNEQF
v_call: TRBV28; j_call: TRBJ2-5; cdr3_aa: ASSFSTGPETQY
v_call: TRBV27; j_call: TRBJ2-1; cdr3_aa: ASSSGTGKSYNEQF
v_call: TRBV10-3; j_call: TRBJ2-1; cdr3_aa: AIGDAGRAGRIDEQF
v_call: TRBV6-1; j_call: TRBJ2-7; cdr3_aa: ASSDPEQY
v_call: TRBV14; j_call: TRBJ1-2; cdr3_aa: ASSQDRRHSSVGYT
v_call: TRBV7-9; j_call: TRBJ2-7; cdr3_aa: ASSQGVYEQY
v_call: TRBV19; j_call: TRBJ1-1; cdr3_aa: ASSIGQLTEAF
v_call: TRBV3-1; j_call: TRBJ1-2; cdr3_aa: ASSQDGYGAYGYT
v_call: TRBV7-9; j_call: TRBJ2-7; cdr3_aa: ASMLQAPYEQY
v_call: TRBV14; j_call: TRBJ2-7; cdr3_aa: TSSQGRRGTYEQY
v_call: TRBV4-2; j_call: TRBJ2-1; cdr3_aa: ASSQDVVSQADNEQF
v_call: TRBV7-8; j_call: TRBJ2-5; cdr3_aa: ASSVGLMPEVQY
v_call: TRBV27; j_call: TRBJ1-6; cdr3_aa: ASSLVGRGHNSPLH
v_call: TRBV12-3/TRBV12-4; j_call: TRBJ1-2; cdr3_aa: ASSLAAVLGYT
v_call: TRBV5-4; j_call: TRBJ2-7; cdr3_aa: ASSWDTGMGYEQY
v_call: TRBV29-1; j_call: TRBJ2-2; cdr3_aa: SVDLRGGTGELF
v_call: TRBV12-5; j_call: TRBJ1-1; cdr3_aa: ASGFQSGGPGNTEAF
v_call: TRBV7-9; j_call: TRBJ1-1; cdr3_aa: ASGSGMNTEAF
v_call: TRBV6-5; j_call: TRBJ2-5; cdr3_aa: ASSYPTSGEFQETQY
v_call: TRBV27; j_call: TRBJ2-5; cdr3_aa: ASRRGGIGETQY
v_call: TRBV6-1; j_call: TRBJ1-2; cdr3_aa: ASRQETRNYGYT
v_call: TRBV10-3; j_call: TRBJ1-2; cdr3_aa: AIRRTTGYT
v_call: TRBV27; j_call: TRBJ1-2; cdr3_aa: ASSFSGQNSPYGYT
v_call: TRBV4-1; j_call: TRBJ1-5; cdr3_aa: ASSQEGGYSNQPQH
v_call: TRBV7-9; j_call: TRBJ2-7; cdr3_aa: ASSLTGHPPALEQY
v_call: TRBV20-1; j_call: TRBJ1-1; cdr3_aa: SATKRTGRGEDTEAF
v_call: TRBV29-1; j_call: TRBJ2-6; cdr3_aa: SVEEREGFSSGANVLT
v_call: TRBV11-3; j_call: TRBJ2-1; cdr3_aa: ASSLGALYNEQF
v_call: TRBV3-1; j_call: TRBJ2-1; cdr3_aa: ASSQDGSGGAGNEQF
v_call: TRBV20-1; j_call: TRBJ2-7; cdr3_aa: SARARLAPSYEQY
v_call: TRBV27; j_call: TRBJ2-7; cdr3_aa: ASSLRGFREQY
v_call: TRBV7-6; j_call: TRBJ1-1; cdr3_aa: ASSRGQTTEAF
v_call: TRBV7-9; j_call: TRBJ2-1; cdr3_aa: ASSLLGEGHNEQF
v_call: TRBV6-5; j_call: TRBJ2-2; cdr3_aa: ASSYGAELYTGELF
v_call: TRBV5-6; j_call: TRBJ2-2; cdr3_aa: ASRPDIGGELF
v_call: TRBV5-5; j_call: TRBJ2-1; cdr3_aa: ASSAGTGGSYNEQF
v_call: TRBV19; j_call: TRBJ1-6; cdr3_aa: ASTQGRGGNSPLH
v_call: TRBV4-3; j_call: TRBJ2-3; cdr3_aa: ASSQEGGTLGMTQY
v_call: TRBV7-9; j_call: TRBJ2-7; cdr3_aa: ASSTHSGDSYEQY
v_call: TRBV7-9; j_call: TRBJ2-7; cdr3_aa: ASSLPAGHGSYEQY
v_call: TRBV28; j_call: TRBJ1-1; cdr3_aa: ASKGRGLSTEAF